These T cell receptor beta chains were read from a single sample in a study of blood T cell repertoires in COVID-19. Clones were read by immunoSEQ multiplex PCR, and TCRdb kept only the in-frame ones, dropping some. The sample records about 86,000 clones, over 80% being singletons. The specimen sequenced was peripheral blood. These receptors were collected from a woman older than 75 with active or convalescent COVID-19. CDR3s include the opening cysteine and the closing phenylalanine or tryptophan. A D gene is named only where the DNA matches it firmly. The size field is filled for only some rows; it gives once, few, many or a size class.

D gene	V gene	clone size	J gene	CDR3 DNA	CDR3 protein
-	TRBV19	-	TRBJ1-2	TGTGCCAGTAGTATTGGCGGGTTGATGGGTGGCTACACCTTC	CASSIGGLMGGYTF
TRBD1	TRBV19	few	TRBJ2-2	TGTGCCAGTACGGGACAGGGCTTCACCGGGGAGCTGTTTTTT	CASTGQGFTGELFF
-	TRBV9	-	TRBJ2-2	TGTGCCAGCAGCGTAGAAGCCCTTAACACCGGGGAGCTGTTTTTT	CASSVEALNTGELFF
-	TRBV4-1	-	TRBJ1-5	TGCGCCAGCAGACTGGGGGCGCAGGTCAATCAGCCCCAGCATTTT	CASRLGAQVNQPQHF
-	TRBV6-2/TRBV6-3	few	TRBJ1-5	TGTGCCAGCAGCCTGGGCAGAGAACAGCCCCAGCATTTT	CASSLGREQPQHF
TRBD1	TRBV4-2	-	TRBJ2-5	TGTGCCAGCAGCCCACAGGACAGGGTCGAGGAGACCCAGTACTTC	CASSPQDRVEETQYF
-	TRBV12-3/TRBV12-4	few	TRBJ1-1	TGTGCCAGCAGCACTCGAGTCACTGAAGCTTTCTTT	CASSTRVTEAFF
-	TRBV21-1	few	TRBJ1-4	-	CASSKGWGGGNGEKLFF
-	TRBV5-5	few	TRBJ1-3	TGTGCCAGCAGCTTGTCGGGGGGCTCTGGAAACACCATATATTTT	CASSLSGGSGNTIYF
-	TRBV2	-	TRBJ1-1	TGTGCCAGCAGTCGCGGTCAACTGGGGGGTGGGAGCACTGAAGCTTTCTTT	CASSRGQLGGGSTEAFF
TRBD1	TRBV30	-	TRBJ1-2	TGTGCCTGGAGCCGTCCCGGGGGACAGGGAGGGTATGGCTACACCTTC	CAWSRPGGQGGYGYTF
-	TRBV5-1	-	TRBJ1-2	TGCGCCAGCAGTGCGGGAAGTATTGACTATGGCTACACCTTC	CASSAGSIDYGYTF
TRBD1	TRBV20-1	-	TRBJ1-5	TGCAGTGCTAGTCGGACAGGGGATCAGCCCCAGCATTTT	CSASRTGDQPQHF
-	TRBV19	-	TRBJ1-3	TGTGCCAGTACCCCACAGGGCGTCCCTGGAAACACCATATATTTT	CASTPQGVPGNTIYF
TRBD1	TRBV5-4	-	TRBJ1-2	TGTGCCAGCAGCACATCCGGGACAGGGGTTGGCTACACCTTC	CASSTSGTGVGYTF
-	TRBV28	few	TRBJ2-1	TGTGCCAGCGGTGCTTGGGGCACCCGTCGGCATGAGCAGTTCTTC	CASGAWGTRRHEQFF
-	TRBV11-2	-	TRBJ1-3	TGTGCCAGCAGCACCCGAGACAGGTCGGGAAACACCATATATTTT	CASSTRDRSGNTIYF
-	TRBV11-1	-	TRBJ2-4	TGTGCCAGCAGCCAGGGGGGCAAAAACATTCAGTACTTC	CASSQGGKNIQYF
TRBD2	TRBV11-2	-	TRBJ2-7	TGTGCCAGCAGCCTAGCGGGACTCCTAAACGAGCAGTACTTC	CASSLAGLLNEQYF
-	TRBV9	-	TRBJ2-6	TGTGCCAGCAGCGTAGGGGACTCTAGGAGCTCTGGGGCCAACGTCCTGACTTTC	CASSVGDSRSSGANVLTF
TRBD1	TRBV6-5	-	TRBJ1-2	TGTGCCAGCACCGGGACAGGCCGATACTATGGCTACACCTTC	CASTGTGRYYGYTF
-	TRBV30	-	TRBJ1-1	TGTGCCTGGAGTCCGCGTCGCACTGAAGCTTTCTTT	CAWSPRRTEAFF
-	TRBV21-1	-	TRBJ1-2	TGTGCCAGCAGCATCGGGGAGGGCTATGGCTACACCTTC	CASSIGEGYGYTF
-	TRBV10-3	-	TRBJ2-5	TGTGCCATCAGTGAGTCGACCCGAGGGACCCAGTACTTC	CAISESTRGTQYF
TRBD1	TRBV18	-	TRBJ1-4	TGTGCCAGCTCACCCAGAGGACAGGGTTGGGAAAAACTGTTTTTT	CASSPRGQGWEKLFF
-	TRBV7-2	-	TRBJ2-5	TGTGCCAGCAGCTTATCCCAGGGAACAGAGACCCAGTACTTC	CASSLSQGTETQYF
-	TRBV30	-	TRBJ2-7	TGTGCCTGGAGTCAGGACAGTTCCTACGAGCAGTACTTC	CAWSQDSSYEQYF
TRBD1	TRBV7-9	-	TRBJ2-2	TGTGCCAGCAGCGACAGGGAGTCCTTATCCGGGGAGCTGTTTTTT	CASSDRESLSGELFF
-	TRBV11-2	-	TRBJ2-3	TGTGCCAGCAGCTTGCTTCCAGGGTCGGGAGATACGCAGTATTTT	CASSLLPGSGDTQYF